Shown below are 20 T cell receptor beta chains from a single sample sequenced in a study of spatial heterogeneity in lung cancer. TCRdb reanalysed the 5' RACE reads using MiXCR and keeps one entry per CDR3 protein. The repertoire holds 50,000 to 75,000 distinct CDR3 sequences, with approximately 6% as singletons. Time point specified: sample taken at primary tumor resection. The starting material was PBMCs, obtained at surgery. These receptor sequences come from a female donor with early-stage non-small cell lung cancer.

Comments on this clonotype: A much larger clone sits a single nucleotide away, making a read error possible. The rearrangement uses TRBV5-1 and TRBJ1-3; D gene ambiguous. Trimming removed 3 bases at V and 2 bases at J, with 15 bases between. From germline, CDR1 is SGHRS and CDR2 YFSETQ. The length of the CDR3 is 16 residues. In DNA form, the CDR3 reads TGCGCCAGCAGCTCCGAACTGCCAGGCACTGGAAACACCATATATTTT. It encodes CASSSELPGTGNTIYF.

Many counts were recorded for this clonotype. V gene TRBV7-3 combines with J gene TRBJ2-2, with a tentative D call TRBD2 (7 bases). Germline assignment: CDR1 SGHTA and CDR2 FQGTGA. V shed 7 bases and J shed 0 bases, with 18 bases lying between them. CDR3 size: 17 residues. In DNA form, the CDR3 reads TGTGCCAGCACATATTCGGCGGGGGCAACGAACACCGGGGAGCTGTTTTTT. The encoded protein is CASTYSAGATNTGELFF.

This clonotype has a count of ten or more. The V call is TRBV7-9, the J call TRBJ1-2; tentative D call: TRBD1 (5 bases). The V and J ends lost 7 bases and 6 bases respectively, with 21 bases between them. The CDR3 consists of 15 residues. Looked up from germline, CDR1 is SEHNR and CDR2 is FQNEAQ (reference sequence). The CDR3 DNA sequence: TGTGCCAGCAAGGGCCGGGTCAATCAAGGGGATGGCTACACCTTC. Translation: CASKGRVNQGDGYTF.

The chain employs TRBV19 and TRBJ1-5, with D possibly being TRBD1 (5 bases). Germline CDR1 reads LNHDA; CDR2 reads SQIVND (reference sequence). There are 15 residues in the CDR3. V was cut by 1 base and J by 11 bases, with 18 bases left in between. The CDR3 DNA reads as TGTGCCAGTAGTATAGTAGGACCCGGGGGGTGGTCCCAGCATTTT. Its protein product is CASSIVGPGGWSQHF.

Only a few counts were recorded for this clonotype. The chain uses TRBV2 and TRBJ2-2, with a tentative D call TRBD2 (5 bases). The V end was cut by 4 bases, the J end by 4 bases, with 13 bases between. The germline gives CDR1 SNHLY, CDR2 FYNNEI. This CDR3 region has 15 residues. Here the CDR3 DNA reads TGTGCCAGCAGTGTAGGAGGCGTCGCCACCGGGGAGCTGTTTTTT. Translation gives CASSVGGVATGELFF. The variable domain in full, completed from reference TRBV2 and TRBJ2-2, reads EPEVTQTPSHQVTQMGQEVILRCVPISNHLYFYWYRQILGQKVEFLVSFYNNEISEKSEIFDDQFSVERPDGSNFTLKIRSTKLEDSAMYFCASSVGGVATGELFFGEGSRLTVL.

This clonotype was counted many times. This chain uses TRBV6-1 with TRBJ2-7; TRBD1 matches 9 bases. The CDR3 sequence is 14 residues long. Germline V gene lookup returns CDR1 MNHNS and CDR2 SASEGT. The J segment lost 6 bases and the V segment lost 4 bases, leaving 7 bases of the junction unmatched. CDR3 sequence: CASSGTGVSREQYV. For the CDR3, the DNA is TGTGCCAGCAGTGGGACAGGGGTCTCCCGCGAGCAGTACGTC.

The V and J genes are TRBV10-2 and TRBJ2-7; tentative D call: TRBD2 (6 bases). Trimming pared 8 bases from V and 4 bases from J, leaving 9 bases between. Germline-derived CDR1 and CDR2 are WSHSY and SAAADI. CDR3 length: 11 residues. DNA for the CDR3: TGCGCCAGCCGGCGGGGTTACGAGCAGTACTTC. Translating it yields CASRRGYEQYF.

This clonotype occurred many times. The chain links TRBV7-2 to TRBJ1-5, with 7 bases lining up with TRBD1. The CDR3 runs 13 residues. V shed 8 bases and J 3 bases; nucleotides not matched to a gene: 4. Germline V gene data show CDR1 as SGHTA and CDR2 as FQGNSA. CDR3 in DNA: TGTGCCAGCTCAGGGGGACTCAATCAGCCCCAGCATTTT. It is translated as CASSGGLNQPQHF.

The table lists this clonotype with many counts. The rearrangement joins TRBV29-1 to TRBJ1-1; 7 bases map to TRBD1. V was pared by 2 bases and J by 0 bases, with 3 bases of the junction left unmatched. Germline CDR1 and CDR2: SQVTM and ANQGSEA. The CDR3 runs to 14 residues. In nucleotides, the CDR3 is TGCAGCGTTGAAACGACAGGGATGAACACTGAAGCTTTCTTT. This translates into CSVETTGMNTEAFF.

This clonotype was seen only a few times. The V and J genes are TRBV7-2 and TRBJ2-3; no clear D gene. Germline loops: CDR1 SGHTA, CDR2 FQGNSA. The V end lost 4 bases, the J end lost 1 base, and 6 bases lay between the germline ends. The CDR3 has 13 amino acids. CDR3 nucleotide sequence: TGTGCCAGCAGCTCCGTCGGCACAGATACGCAGTATTTT. Protein sequence: CASSSVGTDTQYF.

This clonotype was detected ten times or more. The chain recombines TRBV7-8 with TRBJ1-2; 7 bases align to TRBD1. CDR3 length equals 15 residues. The germline V gene has CDR1 SGHVS and CDR2 FQNEAQ. The V segment lost 5 bases and the J segment 2 bases; nucleotides outside the gene matches: 8. CDR3 nucleotides: TGTGCCAGCAGCGCAAGACAGGGTCGGAACTATGGCTACACCTTC. It codes for CASSARQGRNYGYTF. Complete variable domain (other parts from reference TRBV7-8 and TRBJ1-2): GAGVSQSPRYKVAKRGQDVALRCDPISGHVSLFWYQQALGQGPEFLTYFQNEAQLDKSGLPSDRFFAERPEGSVSTLKIQRTQQEDSAVYLCASSARQGRNYGYTFGSGTRLTVV.

This clonotype was seen a few times. CDR3 protein: CASGLRAPAGELFF. CDR3 bases: TGTGCCAGCGGCTTAAGGGCCCCGGCCGGGGAGCTGTTTTTT. The rearrangement joins TRBV2 to TRBJ2-2, with D hard to call. The CDR3 has 14 residues. CDR1 and CDR2 from the germline V gene are SNHLY and FYNNEI. The V gene lost 8 bases and the J gene lost 6 bases, with 16 bases spanning the gap.

This clonotype was counted a few times. This chain uses TRBV7-9 with TRBJ1-1; the D gene is possibly TRBD1 (6 bases). Between the trimmed V and J ends, which lost 3 bases and 4 bases, there was a span of 9 bases. Germline values: CDR1 SEHNR, CDR2 FQNEAQ (reference sequence). The CDR3 totals 13 residues. CDR3 amino acids: CASSLSRGTEAFF. CDR3 nucleotide sequence: TGTGCCAGCAGCTTGAGCAGGGGCACTGAAGCTTTCTTT. The complete variable domain, with remaining parts taken from reference TRBV7-9 and TRBJ1-1, reads DTGVSQNPRHKITKRGQNVTFRCDPISEHNRLYWYRQTLGQGPEFLTYFQNEAQLEKSRLLSDRFSAERPKGSFSTLEIQRTEQGDSAMYLCASSLSRGTEAFFGQGTRLTVV.

Relative to its sample, this clonotype is medium-sized (0.01 to 0.1%). The chain links TRBV9 to TRBJ1-1; 8 bases line up with TRBD1. V shed 3 bases and J 3 bases; nucleotides not matched to a gene: 4. CDR1 is SGDLS and CDR2 is YYNGEE in the germline V gene. The CDR3 runs to 14 residues. The CDR3 DNA reads TGTGCCAGCAGCGGACGACAGGGGCACACTGAAGCTTTCTTT. It encodes CASSGRQGHTEAFF.

This clonotype was observed many times. The gene calls are TRBV18 and TRBJ2-7; no reliable D call. The germline V gene has CDR1 KGHSH and CDR2 LQKENI. Trimming stripped 3 bases from V and 1 base from J, with 4 bases between. The CDR3 loop spans 12 amino acids. CDR3 residues: CASSPSSYEQYF. The CDR3, as DNA: TGTGCCAGCTCACCCAGTTCCTACGAGCAGTACTTC.

This clonotype was recorded many times. The chain recombines TRBV7-2 with TRBJ2-5, with a tentative D call TRBD1 (5 bases). The V gene lost 1 base and the J gene lost 5 bases, with 8 bases spanning the gap. This CDR3 has 13 residues. CDR1 is SGHTA and CDR2 is FQGNSA in the germline V gene. This chain's CDR3 is CASSLGGRETQYF. The CDR3 DNA reads TGTGCCAGCAGCTTAGGGGGCAGGGAGACCCAGTACTTC.

The chain employs TRBV27 and TRBJ2-2; weak D call: TRBD1 (5 bases). This CDR3 region has 14 residues. Deletions cut 7 bases from V and 3 bases from J, with 12 bases between. Germline lookup yields CDR1 MNHEY and CDR2 SMNVEV (reference sequence). The CDR3, as DNA: TGTGCCAGCACTGGCCCAGGGTACACCGGGGAGCTGTTTTTT. Protein product: CASTGPGYTGELFF.

A few counts support this clonotype. The rearrangement uses TRBV9 and TRBJ1-1; D might be TRBD1 (5 bases). Germline V gene lookup returns CDR1 SGDLS and CDR2 YYNGEE. Trimming stripped 4 bases from V and 3 bases from J, with 16 bases between. The CDR3 totals 15 residues. The CDR3 nucleotides are TGTGCCAGCAGCCCCCGGGGGGGAGCCGACACTGAAGCTTTCTTT. The encoded protein is CASSPRGGADTEAFF.

Many counts were recorded for this clonotype. This rearrangement joins TRBV20-1 to TRBJ1-4; no clear D gene. CDR3 size: 13 residues. With 6 bases removed from V and 4 bases from J, the gap between germline ends came to 12 bases. In germline, CDR1 is DFQATT, CDR2 SNEGSKA (reference sequence). The CDR3 loop is CSARPAGNEKLFF. The CDR3 DNA reads TGCAGTGCCCGACCCGCCGGTAATGAAAAACTGTTTTTT.

This clonotype showed up many times. The gene calls are TRBV20-1 and TRBJ2-7; 10 nucleotides match TRBD2. This CDR3 is 14 amino acids long. After removal of 5 bases from V and 2 bases from J, the junction contained 6 bases not matched to a gene. Germline lookup yields CDR1 DFQATT and CDR2 SNEGSKA (reference sequence). The CDR3 region has the DNA TGCAGTGCTCCCTTAGCGGGGGGACCCTACGAGCAGTACGTC. This encodes CSAPLAGGPYEQYV.